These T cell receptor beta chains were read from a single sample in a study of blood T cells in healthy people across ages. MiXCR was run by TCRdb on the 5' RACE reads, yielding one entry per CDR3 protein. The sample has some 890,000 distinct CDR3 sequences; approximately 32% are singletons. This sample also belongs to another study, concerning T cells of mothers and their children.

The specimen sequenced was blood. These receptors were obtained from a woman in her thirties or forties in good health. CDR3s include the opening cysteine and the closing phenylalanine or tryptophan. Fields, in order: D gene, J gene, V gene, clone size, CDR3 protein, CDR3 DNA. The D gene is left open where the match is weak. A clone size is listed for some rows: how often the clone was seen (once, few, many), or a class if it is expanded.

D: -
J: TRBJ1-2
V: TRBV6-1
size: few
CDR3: CASTVVAGDNYGYTF
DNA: TGTGCCAGCACCGTGGTGGCAGGAGACAACTATGGCTACACCTTC

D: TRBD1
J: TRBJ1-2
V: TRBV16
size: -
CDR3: CARARTGVLEGYTF
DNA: TGTGCCAGAGCCCGGACAGGGGTTTTGGAGGGCTACACCTTC

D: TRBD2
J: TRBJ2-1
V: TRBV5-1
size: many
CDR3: CASSFSLAGANEQFF
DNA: TGCGCCAGCAGCTTCTCACTAGCGGGGGCCAATGAGCAGTTCTTC

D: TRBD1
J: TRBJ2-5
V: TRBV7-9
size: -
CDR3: CASSLGRGPLETQYF
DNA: TGTGCCAGCAGCTTGGGCAGGGGGCCTCTCGAGACCCAGTACTTC

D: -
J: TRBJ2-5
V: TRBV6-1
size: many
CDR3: CASRNRGAETQYF
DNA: TGTGCCAGCAGGAATCGAGGGGCAGAGACCCAGTACTTC

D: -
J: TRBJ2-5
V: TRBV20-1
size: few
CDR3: CSARVEFETQYF
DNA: TGCAGTGCTAGAGTAGAATTCGAGACCCAGTACTTC

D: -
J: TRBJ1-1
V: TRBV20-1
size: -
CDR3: CSAKGGLTEGIRMTEAFF
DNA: TGCAGTGCTAAGGGGGGCCTGACAGAGGGAATTCGTATGACTGAAGCTTTCTTT

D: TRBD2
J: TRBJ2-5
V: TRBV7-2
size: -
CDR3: CASSYGGGAYEQYF
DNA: TGTGCCAGCAGCTACGGCGGGGGGGCATATGAGCAGTACTTC

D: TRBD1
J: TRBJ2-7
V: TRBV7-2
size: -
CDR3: CASRPNRDRVTEQYF
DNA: TGTGCCAGCAGACCCAACCGGGACAGGGTAACCGAGCAGTACTTC

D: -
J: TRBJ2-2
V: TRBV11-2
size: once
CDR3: CASSLGSGDTGELFF
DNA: TGTGCCAGCAGCTTAGGGTCAGGGGACACCGGGGAGCTGTTTTTT

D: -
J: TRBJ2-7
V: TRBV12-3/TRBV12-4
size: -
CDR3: CASSLGLGAGEQYF
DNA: TGTGCCAGCAGTTTAGGGCTGGGGGCAGGCGAGCAGTACTTC

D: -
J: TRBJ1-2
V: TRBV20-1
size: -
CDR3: CSARAAATNYGYTF
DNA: TGCAGTGCTAGGGCGGCGGCGACTAACTATGGCTACACCTTC

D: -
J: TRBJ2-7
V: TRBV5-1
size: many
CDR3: CASSGLWGYEQYF
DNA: TGCGCCAGCAGCGGACTTTGGGGTTACGAGCAGTACTTC

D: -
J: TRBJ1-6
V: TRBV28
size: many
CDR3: CASSPDGRRPLHF
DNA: TGTGCCAGCAGCCCCGACGGACGGCGACCCCTCCACTTT

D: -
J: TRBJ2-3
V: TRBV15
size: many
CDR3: CATSRDTPESTDTQYF
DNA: TGTGCCACCAGCAGAGATACGCCAGAAAGCACAGATACGCAGTATTTT

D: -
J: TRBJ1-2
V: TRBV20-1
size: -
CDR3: CSAEPPDGYTF
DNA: TGCAGTGCAGAACCCCCGGATGGCTACACCTTC

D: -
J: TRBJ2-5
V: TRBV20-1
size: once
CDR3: CSACLRDPIQETQYF
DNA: TGCAGTGCTTGTCTCCGGGACCCAATCCAAGAGACCCAGTACTTC

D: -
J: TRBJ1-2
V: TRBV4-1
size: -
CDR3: CASNQIPGKLGYTF
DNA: TGCGCCAGCAACCAAATCCCGGGGAAACTTGGCTACACCTTC

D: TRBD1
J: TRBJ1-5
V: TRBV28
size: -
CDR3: CASSPPTGGRQPQHF
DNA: TGTGCCAGCAGTCCACCTACAGGGGGACGTCAGCCCCAGCATTTT

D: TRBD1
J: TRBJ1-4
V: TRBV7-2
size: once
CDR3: CASSWGTGNEKLFF
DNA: TGTGCCAGCAGCTGGGGGACAGGGAATGAAAAACTGTTTTTT

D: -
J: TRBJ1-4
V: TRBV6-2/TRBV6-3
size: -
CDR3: CASSQQETNERLFF
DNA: TGTGCCAGCAGCCAACAGGAAACTAATGAAAGACTGTTTTTT

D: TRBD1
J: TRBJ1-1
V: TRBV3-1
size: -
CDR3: CASSPASTGVFEAFF
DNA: TGTGCCAGCAGCCCAGCGTCCACAGGGGTTTTCGAAGCTTTCTTT

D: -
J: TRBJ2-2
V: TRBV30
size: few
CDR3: CAWSGANTGELFF
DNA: TGTGCCTGGAGTGGGGCTAACACCGGGGAGCTGTTTTTT

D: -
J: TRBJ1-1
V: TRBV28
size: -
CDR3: CASSLGGLVTEAFF
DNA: TGTGCCAGCAGTTTAGGAGGGCTTGTCACTGAAGCTTTCTTT

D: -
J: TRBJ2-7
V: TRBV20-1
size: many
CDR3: CSAKTGTDSYEQYF
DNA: TGCAGTGCCAAGACCGGGACGGACTCCTACGAGCAGTACTTC

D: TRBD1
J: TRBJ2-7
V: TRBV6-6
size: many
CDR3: CASSRVPITGDEQYF
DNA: TGTGCCAGCAGCCGAGTACCAATAACAGGGGACGAGCAGTACTTC

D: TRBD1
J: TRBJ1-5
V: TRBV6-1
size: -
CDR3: CAIRAGTASGQPQHF
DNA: TGTGCCATCCGCGCCGGGACAGCCTCGGGTCAGCCCCAGCATTTT

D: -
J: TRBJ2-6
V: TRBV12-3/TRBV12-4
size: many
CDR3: CASRADISGANVLTF
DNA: TGTGCCAGCAGGGCTGACATTTCTGGGGCCAACGTCCTGACTTTC

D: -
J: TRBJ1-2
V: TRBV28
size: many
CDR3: CASSFGGTGHYGYTF
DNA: TGTGCCAGCAGTTTTGGAGGAACAGGCCACTATGGCTACACCTTC

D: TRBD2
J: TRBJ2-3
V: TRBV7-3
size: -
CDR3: CASSLLAGPSTDTQYF
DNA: TGTGCCAGCAGCTTACTAGCGGGACCTAGCACAGATACGCAGTATTTT

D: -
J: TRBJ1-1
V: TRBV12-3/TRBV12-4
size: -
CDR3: CASRVGHLNTEAFF
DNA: TGTGCCAGCAGAGTAGGACACCTGAACACTGAAGCTTTCTTT

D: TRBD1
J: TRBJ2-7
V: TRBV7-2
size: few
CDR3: CASSAGQGPDEQYF
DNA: TGTGCCAGCAGCGCCGGACAGGGGCCCGACGAGCAGTACTTC

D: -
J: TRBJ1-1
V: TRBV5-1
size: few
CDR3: CASSFSPKKNTEAFF
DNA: TGCGCCAGCAGCTTTAGCCCAAAAAAGAACACTGAAGCTTTCTTT

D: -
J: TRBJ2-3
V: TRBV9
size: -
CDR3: CASSVDPGLSTDTQYF
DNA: TGTGCCAGCAGCGTAGACCCGGGGTTAAGTACAGATACGCAGTATTTT

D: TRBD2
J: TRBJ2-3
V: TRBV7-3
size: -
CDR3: CASSVTSALTDTQYF
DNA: TGTGCCAGCAGCGTCACTAGCGCCCTCACAGATACGCAGTATTTT

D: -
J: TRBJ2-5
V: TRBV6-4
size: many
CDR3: CASSATSKETQYF
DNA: TGTGCCAGCAGTGCTACTAGCAAAGAGACCCAGTACTTC

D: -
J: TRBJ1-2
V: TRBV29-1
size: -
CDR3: CSVEDSTYGYTF
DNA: TGCAGCGTCGAGGACAGCACCTATGGCTACACCTTC

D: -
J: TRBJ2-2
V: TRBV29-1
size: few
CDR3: CSVQQVDTGELFF
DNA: TGCAGCGTTCAACAGGTTGACACCGGGGAGCTGTTTTTT

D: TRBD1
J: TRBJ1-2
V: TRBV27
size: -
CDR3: CASGLTGGWNGYTF
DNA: TGTGCCAGCGGACTGACAGGGGGCTGGAATGGCTACACCTTC

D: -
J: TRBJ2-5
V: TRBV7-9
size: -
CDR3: CASSLNRAYVRETQYF
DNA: TGTGCCAGCAGCTTAAACAGGGCCTACGTTCGGGAGACCCAGTACTTC

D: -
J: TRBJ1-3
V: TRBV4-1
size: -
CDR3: CASSQELRPSEHSGNTIYF
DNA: TGCGCCAGCAGCCAAGAATTACGGCCTAGTGAACACTCTGGAAACACCATATATTTT

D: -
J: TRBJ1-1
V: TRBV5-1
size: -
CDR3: CASSVTGRTEAFF
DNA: TGCGCCAGCAGCGTGACGGGGAGGACTGAAGCTTTCTTT

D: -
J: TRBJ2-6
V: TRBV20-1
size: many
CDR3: CSARASGANVLTF
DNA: TGCAGTGCTAGAGCGTCTGGGGCCAACGTCCTGACTTTC